This T cell receptor (beta chain) was observed in a study of blood T cell repertoires in COVID-19. The CDR3 length is 14 residues. V trimming: 4 bases; J trimming: 5 bases; junction bases outside the gene matches: 8. The germline V gene encodes CDR1 SGHRS and CDR2 YFSETQ. The Seattle patients joined while their infection was active and were tracked longitudinally afterward. Authors' processing steps: Reference gene primer amplification yielded estimated nucleated cell counts. Profiling relied on immunoSEQ multiplex PCR, and the TCRdb table lists in-frame clones only, not all of them. V and J calls and clone size are those listed in that table; D and trimming were worked out from the DNA. This repertoire shows more than 300,000 clones, about 89% found once; its top ten account for about 9.4%.

This clonotype was obtained from a woman aged 25-40 years with COVID-19, enrolled during active disease. The rearrangement uses TRBV5-1 and TRBJ1-1, with 7 bases matching TRBD1. Sequenced: peripheral blood. CDR3 protein: CASSGTGARTEAFF. CDR3 DNA: TGCGCCAGCAGCGGTACAGGGGCGCGAACTGAAGCTTTCTTT.